These 17 T cell receptor beta chains originate from one sample sequenced in a study of beta chain features in type 1 diabetes. cDNA synthesis used the whole RNA isolate, giving expressed TCRB sequences. Using immunoSEQ multiplex PCR, the repertoire was profiled, and TCRdb retains in-frame clones only, with some absent. Found here are under 950,000 clones, around a sixth of them singletons; the top ten hold 0.023%. The sample comprised naive CD4+ T cells from blood. These TCRs come from a woman aged 18-30 years in good health.

Remarks on this clone: The final CDR3 position lacks the conserved phenylalanine or tryptophan, pointing to a likely read error. Because the CDR3's place on the DNA is in doubt, the DNA is left out and the CDR3 is given as listed by TCRdb. The chain joins TRBV15 to TRBJ2-3; the DNA was not compared with TRBD2, the D call given in the table. The CDR3 has 8 amino acids, counting both end residues. Germline lookup yields CDR1 LNHNV and CDR2 YYDKDF (reference sequence). CDR3 region: CATSLKLR.

This clone was detected only once. This chain connects TRBV19 to TRBJ2-5, with 10 bases fitting TRBD2. J lost 5 bases, V lost 3 bases, and 6 bases had no gene match. The CDR3 length is 15 residues. Germline values: CDR1 LNHDA, CDR2 SQIVND (reference sequence). The CDR3 DNA reads as TGTGCCAGTAGTATCGCTAGCGGGAGTCGGGAGACCCAGTACTTC. This encodes CASSIASGSRETQYF.

The table lists this clone with a few counts. The V gene is TRBV11-2, the J gene TRBJ2-3, with TRBD2 identical over 9 bases. CDR1 SGHAT and CDR2 FQNNGV come from the germline V gene. J gave up 4 bases and V 6 bases, and 8 bases lay outside the gene matches. The CDR3 contains 15 residues. As DNA, the CDR3 is TGTGCCAGCAGTAGAACTAGCGGGTTACCAGATACGCAGTATTTT. Amino acid sequence: CASSRTSGLPDTQYF.

This clone came up a few times. This chain joins TRBV7-2 and TRBJ2-7; 7 positions match TRBD1. Losses at the gene ends were 6 bases for V and 6 bases for J; bases not matched to a gene: 14. CDR1 and CDR2 (germline): SGHTA, FQGNSA. The CDR3 is 15 residues long. The CDR3 coding sequence is TGTGCCAGCAGGCCATACGACAGGGTGTGGTCCGAGCAGTACTTC. This sequence encodes CASRPYDRVWSEQYF.

V is TRBV6-1 and J is TRBJ1-2; D is possibly TRBD1 (5 bases). The germline V gene has CDR1 MNHNS and CDR2 SASEGT. This CDR3 comprises 13 residues. V lost 8 bases and J lost 1, with 11 bases in between. In nucleotides, the CDR3 is TGTGCCAGCCGTTTGACAGATAACTATGGCTACACCTTC. Protein sequence: CASRLTDNYGYTF.

CDR3 sequence: CASSITAGGSYEQYF. The CDR3 DNA reads as TGTGCCAGTAGTATAACGGCGGGAGGGTCCTACGAGCAGTACTTC. The chain combines TRBV19 with TRBJ2-7; TRBD2 aligns across 9 bases. Germline CDR1 LNHDA, CDR2 SQIVND (reference sequence). This CDR3 spans 15 amino acids. J was trimmed by 1 base and V by 2 bases; bases with no gene match: 3.

About this clone: The same CDR3 arises from other DNA sequences in this sample as well. The chain couples TRBV7-2 to TRBJ2-3; TRBD1 matches 9 bases. Germline CDR1 reads SGHTA; CDR2 reads FQGNSA. The CDR3 contains 15 residues. The V gene end was trimmed by 2 bases and the J gene end by 1 base; junction bases not matched to a gene: 1. The CDR3, as DNA: TGTGCCAGCAGCTTACGGACAGGGGGCACAGATACGCAGTATTTT. Its translation: CASSLRTGGTDTQYF.

This clone was counted between two and nine times. The chain employs TRBV6-1 and TRBJ2-5; 8 bases align to TRBD1. From germline, CDR1 is MNHNS and CDR2 SASEGT. The CDR3 contains 15 residues. J was trimmed by 2 bases and V by 5 bases; bases with no gene match: 7. CDR3 residues: CASSPRHRGQETQYF. The CDR3, as DNA: TGTGCCAGCAGTCCCCGTCACAGGGGGCAAGAGACCCAGTACTTC.

The V and J genes are TRBV4-1 and TRBJ2-3; D gene unclear. V was trimmed by 2 bases and J by 0 bases, leaving 3 bases between them. CDR3 size: 13 residues. Per the germline V gene, CDR1 is MGHRA and CDR2 is YSYEKL. CDR3 in amino acids: CASSQPSTDTQYF. The CDR3 DNA sequence: TGCGCCAGCAGCCAACCTAGCACAGATACGCAGTATTTT.

This clone was recorded a few times. The rearrangement uses TRBV18 and TRBJ2-3, with D tentatively TRBD2 (6 bases). The CDR3 has 14 residues. Trimming removed 6 bases at V and 4 bases at J, with 14 bases between. Germline V gene lookup returns CDR1 KGHSH and CDR2 LQKENI. The DNA of the CDR3 is TGTGCCAGCTCCCTAGGGACTCAGGCAGATACGCAGTATTTT. Protein sequence: CASSLGTQADTQYF.

This clone was observed a few times. CDR3 DNA: TGCAGCGTTGAAGATCTGACAGGTTTTAAGACCCAGTACTTC. Translation gives CSVEDLTGFKTQYF. The chain joins TRBV29-1 to TRBJ2-5; D might be TRBD1 (6 bases). The CDR3 is 14 residues long. The ends were cut back, 0 bases at V and 6 bases at J, with 14 bases in the middle. Germline V lookup: CDR1 SQVTM, CDR2 ANQGSEA.

The chain couples TRBV5-1 to TRBJ1-2; 7 bases are a match to TRBD1. V lost 4 bases, J lost 2 bases, and 11 bases stayed unmatched. The CDR3 extends over 16 amino acids. The V gene's germline CDR1 is SGHRS and CDR2 YFSETQ. CDR3 sequence (DNA): TGCGCCAGCAGCCAGACGGGGACAGCGACGAACTATGGCTACACCTTC. Its translation is CASSQTGTATNYGYTF.

This clone has a handful of counts. The chain employs TRBV11-2 and TRBJ2-7, with D possibly TRBD1 on 5 matching bases. Germline V gene lookup returns CDR1 SGHAT and CDR2 FQNNGV. The V end lost 1 base, the J end lost 1 base, and 11 bases lay between the germline ends. This CDR3 is 15 amino acids long. CDR3 loop: CASSLGTGSSYEQYF. In nucleotides, the CDR3 is TGTGCCAGCAGCTTAGGAACAGGTAGTTCCTACGAGCAGTACTTC.

The chain combines TRBV25-1 with TRBJ2-2; D call uncertain. The V gene lost 2 bases and the J gene lost 0 bases, with 13 bases spanning the gap. Germline lookup yields CDR1 MGHDK and CDR2 SYGVNS. The CDR3 is 17 amino acids. CDR3 loop: CASSEAFGRTNTGELFF. As DNA, the CDR3 is TGTGCCAGCAGTGAAGCGTTCGGCAGGACGAACACCGGGGAGCTGTTTTTT.

This clone was detected only a few times. The V gene is TRBV28, the J gene TRBJ1-5, with D uncertain. The V gene lost 4 bases and the J gene lost 1 base, with 8 bases spanning the gap. This CDR3 region has 14 residues. Germline CDR1 MDHEN, CDR2 SYDVKM. The DNA of the CDR3 is TGTGCCAGCAGTTCCGGTCGAAGCAATCAGCCCCAGCATTTT. Translated, it gives CASSSGRSNQPQHF.

In this sample, this clone turned up a few times. The chain recombines TRBV6-5 with TRBJ2-7; 7 bases match TRBD2. Germline CDR1 and CDR2: MNHEY and SVGAGI. V lost 6 bases to trimming and J lost 4 bases; unmatched junction nucleotides: 12. CDR3 length: 15 residues. CDR3 sequence: CASSLSGIGTYEQYF. CDR3 in DNA: TGTGCCAGCAGCCTAAGCGGGATCGGAACATACGAGCAGTACTTC.

This clone was counted a single time. The rearrangement uses TRBV9 and TRBJ2-7; 9 bases align to TRBD1. Germline assignment: CDR1 SGDLS and CDR2 YYNGEE. V lost 0 bases to trimming and J lost 3 bases; unmatched junction nucleotides: 4. The length of the CDR3 is 15 residues. CDR3 DNA: TGTGCCAGCAGCGTAGGGGACAGGGCCTACTACGAGCAGTACTTC. It encodes CASSVGDRAYYEQYF.